The 10 T cell receptor beta chains in this list originate from one sample, sequenced in a study of response to subunit inactivated influenza vaccine. TCRdb independently ran MiXCR on the RT-PCR reads; one entry per CDR3 protein. This table has about 520,000 distinct CDR3 sequences, 11% appearing once. The material was PBMCs from blood, obtained about 6 weeks after vaccination. Receptor source: a man aged 50-59 years who received an inactivated influenza vaccine.

The sample holds many counts of this clonotype. The V and J genes are TRBV20-1 and TRBJ2-1; the D gene is possibly TRBD2 (6 bases). V lost 6 bases, J lost 10 bases, and 13 bases lay in between. Germline V CDR1 and CDR2: DFQATT, SNEGSKA (reference sequence). The CDR3 runs 11 residues. As DNA, the CDR3 is TGCAGTGCACGGACCAGCGGGGAGCAGTTCTTC. As protein: CSARTSGEQFF.

This clonotype has just a few counts. The V and J genes are TRBV5-1 and TRBJ2-3; 10 bases match TRBD2. Germline loops: CDR1 SGHRS, CDR2 YFSETQ. Losses at the gene ends were 2 bases for V and 2 bases for J; bases not matched to a gene: 20. The CDR3 length is 21 residues. CDR3 loop: CASSLGPNASGRSPITDTQYF. The CDR3 nucleotides are TGCGCCAGCAGCTTAGGACCAAATGCTAGCGGGAGATCCCCAATCACAGATACGCAGTATTTT.

V usage is TRBV18 and J usage is TRBJ2-2, with TRBD2 matching 9 bases. CDR1 is KGHSH and CDR2 is LQKENI in the germline V gene. This CDR3 has 13 amino acids. Trimming cost V 6 bases and J 6 bases; bases outside gene matches: 2. The CDR3 reads CASSSGSAGELFF. CDR3 in DNA: TGTGCCAGCTCTAGCGGGAGTGCCGGGGAGCTGTTTTTT. Complete variable domain (other parts from reference TRBV18 and TRBJ2-2): NAGVMQNPRHLVRRRGQEARLRCSPMKGHSHVYWYRQLPEEGLKFMVYLQKENIIDESGMPKERFSAEFPKEGPSILRIQQVVRGDSAAYFCASSSGSAGELFFGEGSRLTVL.

This clonotype has only a few counts. The genes are TRBV29-1 and TRBJ2-7; 8 positions match TRBD1. Trimming cost V 3 bases and J 3 bases; bases outside gene matches: 4. CDR1 is SQVTM, CDR2 ANQGSEA, per germline. The CDR3 sequence is 13 residues long. The CDR3: CSVDGDRGYEQYF. CDR3 bases: TGCAGCGTTGACGGTGACAGGGGCTACGAGCAGTACTTC.

The J gene is TRBJ2-5, the V gene TRBV7-6; D call uncertain. The ends were cut back, 5 bases at V and 1 base at J, with 14 bases in the middle. The CDR3 runs to 15 residues. Germline loops: CDR1 SGHVS, CDR2 FNYEAQ. CDR3 DNA sequence: TGTGCCAGCAGCACTCTATACACGGGCCAAGAGACCCAGTACTTC. Protein: CASSTLYTGQETQYF.

V usage is TRBV20-1 and J usage is TRBJ2-3; D might be TRBD2 (6 bases). The CDR3 covers 14 residues. V dropped 3 bases and J dropped 2 bases, with 12 bases sitting between them. Germline CDR1 DFQATT, CDR2 SNEGSKA (reference sequence). The CDR3 DNA reads as TGCAGTGCTAGGGCGGGGCCTGCCACAGATACGCAGTATTTT. This translates into CSARAGPATDTQYF.

This sequence joins TRBV15 and TRBJ2-3, with 12 bases aligning to TRBD2. J gave up 6 bases and V 2 bases, and 9 bases lay outside the gene matches. The CDR3 length is 17 residues. The V gene's germline CDR1 is LNHNV and CDR2 YYDKDF (reference sequence). The CDR3 region is CATSRPRLAGVTDTQYF. CDR3 bases: TGTGCCACCAGCAGACCTAGACTAGCGGGAGTAACTGATACGCAGTATTTT.

This clonotype was seen many times. The gene calls are TRBV4-1 and TRBJ2-1; D is uncertain. The V end lost 3 bases, the J end lost 3 bases, and 6 bases lay between the germline ends. The CDR3 contains 13 residues. Germline V gene sequence: CDR1 MGHRA, CDR2 YSYEKL. CDR3 protein: CASSHEHYNEQFF. The DNA for the CDR3 is TGCGCCAGCAGCCACGAACACTACAATGAGCAGTTCTTC.

At least ten counts were recorded for this clonotype. The chain has TRBV12-3 or TRBV12-4 and TRBJ2-3; 11 positions agree with TRBD2. The CDR3 has 15 residues. J was trimmed by 2 bases and V by 6 bases; bases with no gene match: 4. The CDR3 region is CASRGTSGHTDTQYF. The CDR3, as DNA: TGTGCCAGCAGAGGGACTAGCGGCCACACAGATACGCAGTATTTT.

This clonotype was counted between two and nine times. This rearrangement joins TRBV5-5 to TRBJ1-2, with 12 bases that match TRBD1. The germline CDR1 and CDR2 sequences are SGHKS and YYEKEE (reference sequence). This CDR3 contains 15 residues. V gave up 4 bases and J gave up 5 bases; unmatched junction bases: 6. The DNA for the CDR3 is TGTGCCAGCAGCAGGGGGACAGGGGGCTTTTATGGCTACACCTTC. Translated, it gives CASSRGTGGFYGYTF.